This T cell receptor (beta chain) was found in a study of T cell responses to AZD1222 COVID-19 vaccine. For the study at large: Pooled samples include second doses given at about 4 or 12 weeks. General study results and limits: There were mostly white British donors and more females than males, and clonal diversity was possibly underestimated. Baseline antibody screening turned up just a handful of seropositive AZD1222 recipients.

On this clone: Its antigen is still unknown.

Profiling relied on immunoSEQ multiplex PCR, and the TCRdb table lists in-frame clones only, not all of them. The sample yields roughly 120,000 clones, over 75% seen once. Trimming shortened V by 2 bases and J by 2 bases, and 9 bases separated the two germline ends. Germline V gene sequence: CDR1 SNHLY, CDR2 FYNNEI. This CDR3 comprises 14 residues. The receptor comes from an adult in good health. This chain uses TRBV2 with TRBJ1-2; no reliable D call. Source: peripheral blood, taken on day 0 of AZD1222 vaccination. Here the CDR3 reads CASSETWANYGYTF. Written as DNA, the CDR3 is TGTGCCAGCAGTGAAACCTGGGCCAACTATGGCTACACCTTC.